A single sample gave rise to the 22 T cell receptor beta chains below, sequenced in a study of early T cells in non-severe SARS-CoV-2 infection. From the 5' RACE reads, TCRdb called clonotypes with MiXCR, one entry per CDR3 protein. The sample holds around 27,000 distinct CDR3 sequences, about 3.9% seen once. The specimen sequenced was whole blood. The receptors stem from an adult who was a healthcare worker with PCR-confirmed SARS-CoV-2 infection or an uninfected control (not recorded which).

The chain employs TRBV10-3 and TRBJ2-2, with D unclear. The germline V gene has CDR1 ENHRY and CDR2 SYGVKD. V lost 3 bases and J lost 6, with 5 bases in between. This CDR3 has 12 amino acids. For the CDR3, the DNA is TGTGCCATCAGTGAAACATCCGGGGAGCTGTTTTTT. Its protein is CAISETSGELFF.

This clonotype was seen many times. CDR3 sequence (DNA): TGTGCCAGCAGCCAAGGGGACCCTTTCTCCTCCGTCACAGATACGCAGTATTTT. Its protein product is CASSQGDPFSSVTDTQYF. The chain employs TRBV14 and TRBJ2-3, with D perhaps given as TRBD1 or TRBD2 (5 bases each). The V gene lost 1 base and the J gene lost 2 bases, with 19 bases spanning the gap. There are 18 residues in the CDR3. Germline CDR1 SGHDN, CDR2 FVKESK.

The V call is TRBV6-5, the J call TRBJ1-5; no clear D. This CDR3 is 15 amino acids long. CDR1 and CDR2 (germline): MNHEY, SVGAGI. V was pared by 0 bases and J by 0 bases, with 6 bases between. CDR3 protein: CASSYSPDSNQPQHF. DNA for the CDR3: TGTGCCAGCAGTTACTCGCCAGATAGCAATCAGCCCCAGCATTTT.

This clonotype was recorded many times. CDR3 DNA: TGTGCCAGCAGCTTGGTCAAATCCGGTGAAGCTTTCTTT. As protein: CASSLVKSGEAFF. The rearrangement links TRBV5-6 to TRBJ1-1, with D hard to call. The CDR3 covers 13 residues. Germline V lookup: CDR1 SGHDT, CDR2 YYEEEE. Between the trimmed V and J ends, which lost 0 bases and 7 bases, there was a span of 10 bases. Variable domain in full (rest from reference TRBV5-6 and TRBJ1-1): DAGVTQSPTHLIKTRGQQVTLRCSPKSGHDTVSWYQQALGQGPQFIFQYYEEEERQRGNFPDRFSGHQFPNYSSELNVNALLLGDSALYLCASSLVKSGEAFFGQGTRLTVV.

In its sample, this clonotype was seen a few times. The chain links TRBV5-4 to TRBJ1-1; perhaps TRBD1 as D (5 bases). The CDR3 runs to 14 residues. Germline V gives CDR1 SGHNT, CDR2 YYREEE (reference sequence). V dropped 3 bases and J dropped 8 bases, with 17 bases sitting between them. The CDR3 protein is CASSSGPALREAFF. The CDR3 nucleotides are TGTGCCAGCAGCTCGGGACCAGCGCTTCGGGAAGCTTTCTTT.

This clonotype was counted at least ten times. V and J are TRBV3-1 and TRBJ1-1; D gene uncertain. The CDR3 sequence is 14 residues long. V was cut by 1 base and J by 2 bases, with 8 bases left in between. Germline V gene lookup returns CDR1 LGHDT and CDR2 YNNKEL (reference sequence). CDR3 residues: CASSQAGRNTEAFF. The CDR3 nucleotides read TGTGCCAGCAGCCAAGCGGGAAGAAACACTGAAGCTTTCTTT. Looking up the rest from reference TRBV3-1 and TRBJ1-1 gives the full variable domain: DTAVSQTPKYLVTQMGNDKSIKCEQNLGHDTMYWYKQDSKKFLKIMFSYNNKELIINETVPNRFSPKSPDKAHLNLHINSLELGDSAVYFCASSQAGRNTEAFFGQGTRLTVV.

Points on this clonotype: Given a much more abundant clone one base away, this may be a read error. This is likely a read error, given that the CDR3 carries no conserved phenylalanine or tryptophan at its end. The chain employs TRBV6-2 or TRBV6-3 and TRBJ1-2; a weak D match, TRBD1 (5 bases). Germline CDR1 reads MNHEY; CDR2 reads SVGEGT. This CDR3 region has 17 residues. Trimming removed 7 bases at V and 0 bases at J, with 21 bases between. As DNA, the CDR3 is TGTGCCAGCAAAAACGCCGTCGTGACAGCCGCTAACTATGGCTACACCATC. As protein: CASKNAVVTAANYGYTI.

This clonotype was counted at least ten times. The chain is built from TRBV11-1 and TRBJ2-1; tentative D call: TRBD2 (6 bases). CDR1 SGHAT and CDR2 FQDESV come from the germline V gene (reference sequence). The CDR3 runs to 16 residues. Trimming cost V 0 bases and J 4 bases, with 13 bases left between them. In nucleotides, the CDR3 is TGTGCCAGCAGCTTAGCGGGGCGGAGGGTTTACAATGAGCAGTTCTTC. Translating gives CASSLAGRRVYNEQFF.

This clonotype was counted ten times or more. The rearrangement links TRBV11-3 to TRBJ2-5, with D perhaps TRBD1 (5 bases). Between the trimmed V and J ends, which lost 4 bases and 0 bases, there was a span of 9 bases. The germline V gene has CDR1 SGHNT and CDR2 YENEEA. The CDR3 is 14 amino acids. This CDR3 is CASSSDRDQETQYF. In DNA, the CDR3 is TGTGCCAGCAGCTCCGACAGAGACCAAGAGACCCAGTACTTC. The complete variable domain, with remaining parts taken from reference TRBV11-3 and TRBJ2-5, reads EAGVVQSPRYKIIEKKQPVAFWCNPISGHNTLYWYLQNLGQGPELLIRYENEEAVDDSQLPKDRFSAERLKGVDSTLKIQPAELGDSAVYLCASSSDRDQETQYFGPGTRLLVL.

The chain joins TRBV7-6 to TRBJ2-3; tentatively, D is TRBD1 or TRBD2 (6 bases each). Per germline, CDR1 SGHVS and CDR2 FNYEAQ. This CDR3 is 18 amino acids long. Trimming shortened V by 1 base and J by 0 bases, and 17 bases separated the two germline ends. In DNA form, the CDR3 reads TGTGCCAGCAGCTTAGGAGCGTCCGGGGGCTCTAGCACAGATACGCAGTATTTT. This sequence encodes CASSLGASGGSSTDTQYF. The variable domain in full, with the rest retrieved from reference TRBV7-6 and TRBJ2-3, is GAGVSQSPRYKVTKRGQDVALRCDPISGHVSLYWYRQALGQGPEFLTYFNYEAQQDKSGLPNDRFSAERPEGSISTLTIQRTEQRDSAMYRCASSLGASGGSSTDTQYFGPGTRLTVL.

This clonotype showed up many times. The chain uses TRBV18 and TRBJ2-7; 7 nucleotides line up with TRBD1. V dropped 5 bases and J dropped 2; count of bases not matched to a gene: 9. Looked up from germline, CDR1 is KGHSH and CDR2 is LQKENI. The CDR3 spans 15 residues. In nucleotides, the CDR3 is TGTGCCAGCTCAGGGAATACGGGACAGACCTACGAGCAGTACTTC. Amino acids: CASSGNTGQTYEQYF.

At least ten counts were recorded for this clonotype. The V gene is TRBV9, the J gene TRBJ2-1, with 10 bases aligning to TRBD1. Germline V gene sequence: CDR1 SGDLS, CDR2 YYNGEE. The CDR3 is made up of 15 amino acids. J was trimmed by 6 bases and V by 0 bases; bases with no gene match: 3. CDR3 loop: CASSVAGQGFNEQFF. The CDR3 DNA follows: TGTGCCAGCAGCGTAGCGGGACAGGGGTTCAATGAGCAGTTCTTC. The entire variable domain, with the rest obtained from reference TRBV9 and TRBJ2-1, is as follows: DSGVTQTPKHLITATGQRVTLRCSPRSGDLSVYWYQQSLDQGLQFLIQYYNGEERAKGNILERFSAQQFPDLHSELNLSSLELGDSALYFCASSVAGQGFNEQFFGPGTRLTVL.

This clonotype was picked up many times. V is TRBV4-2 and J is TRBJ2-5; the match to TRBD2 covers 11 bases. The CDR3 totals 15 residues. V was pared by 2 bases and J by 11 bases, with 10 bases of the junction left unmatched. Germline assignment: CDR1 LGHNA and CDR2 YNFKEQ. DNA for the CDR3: TGTGCCAGCAGCCAACCCGGGACTAGCGGTACGGTACAGTACTTC. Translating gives CASSQPGTSGTVQYF.

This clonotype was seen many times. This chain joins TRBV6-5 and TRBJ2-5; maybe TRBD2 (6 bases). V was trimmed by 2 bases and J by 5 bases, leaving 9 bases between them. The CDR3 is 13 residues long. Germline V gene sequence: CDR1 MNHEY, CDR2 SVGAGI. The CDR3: CASSYAGWETQYF. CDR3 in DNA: TGTGCCAGCAGTTACGCGGGATGGGAGACCCAGTACTTC.

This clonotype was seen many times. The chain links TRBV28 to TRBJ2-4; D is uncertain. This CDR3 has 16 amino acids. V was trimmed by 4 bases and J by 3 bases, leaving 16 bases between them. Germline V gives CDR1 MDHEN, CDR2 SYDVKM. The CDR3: CASSSTVFLNKNIQYF. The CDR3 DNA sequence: TGTGCCAGCAGTTCGACGGTCTTCTTAAACAAAAACATTCAGTACTTC.

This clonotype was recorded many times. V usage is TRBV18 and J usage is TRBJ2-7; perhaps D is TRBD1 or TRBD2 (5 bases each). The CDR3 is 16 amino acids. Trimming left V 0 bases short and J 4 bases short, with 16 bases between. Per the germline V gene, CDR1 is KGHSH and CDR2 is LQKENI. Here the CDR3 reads CASSPPTGPRGYEQYF. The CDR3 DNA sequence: TGTGCCAGCTCACCACCGACGGGGCCCAGAGGGTACGAGCAGTACTTC.

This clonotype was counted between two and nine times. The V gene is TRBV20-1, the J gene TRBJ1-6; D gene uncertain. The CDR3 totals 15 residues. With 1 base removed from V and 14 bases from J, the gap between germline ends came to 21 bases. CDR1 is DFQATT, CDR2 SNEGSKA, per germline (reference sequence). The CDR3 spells CSARVERRTGVTLHF. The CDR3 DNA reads TGCAGTGCTAGAGTTGAAAGGAGGACTGGGGTGACCCTCCACTTT.

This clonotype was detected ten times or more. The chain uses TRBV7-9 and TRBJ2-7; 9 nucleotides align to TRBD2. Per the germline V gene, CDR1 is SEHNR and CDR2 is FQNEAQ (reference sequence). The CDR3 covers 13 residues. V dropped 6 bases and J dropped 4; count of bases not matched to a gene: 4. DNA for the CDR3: TGTGCCAGCAGTCCTAGCGGGGCTTACGAGCAGTACTTC. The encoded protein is CASSPSGAYEQYF.

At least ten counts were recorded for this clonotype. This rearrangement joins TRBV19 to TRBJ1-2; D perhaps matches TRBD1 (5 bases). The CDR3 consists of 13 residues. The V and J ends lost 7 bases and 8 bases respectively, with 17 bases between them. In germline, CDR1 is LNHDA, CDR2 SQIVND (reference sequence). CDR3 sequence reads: CASNLQGWEGYTF. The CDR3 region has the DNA TGTGCCAGTAACCTTCAGGGTTGGGAAGGCTACACCTTC. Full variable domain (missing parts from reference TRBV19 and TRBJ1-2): DGGITQSPKYLFRKEGQNVTLSCEQNLNHDAMYWYRQDPGQGLRLIYYSQIVNDFQKGDIAEGYSVSREKKESFPLTVTSAQKNPTAFYLCASNLQGWEGYTFGSGTRLTVV.

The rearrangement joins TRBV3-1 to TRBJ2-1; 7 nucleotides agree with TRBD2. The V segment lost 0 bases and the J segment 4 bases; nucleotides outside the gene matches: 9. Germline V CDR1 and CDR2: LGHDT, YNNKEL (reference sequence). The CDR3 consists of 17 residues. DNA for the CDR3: TGTGCCAGCAGCCAAGATTTGGTACTAGCGCCTTACAATGAGCAGTTCTTC. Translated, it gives CASSQDLVLAPYNEQFF.

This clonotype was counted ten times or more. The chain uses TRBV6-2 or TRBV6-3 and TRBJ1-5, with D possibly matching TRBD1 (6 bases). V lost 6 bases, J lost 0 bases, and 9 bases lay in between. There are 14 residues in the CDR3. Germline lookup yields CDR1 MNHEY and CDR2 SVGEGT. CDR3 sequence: CASSGQSSNQPQHF. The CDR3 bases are TGTGCCAGCAGCGGACAGAGTAGCAATCAGCCCCAGCATTTT.

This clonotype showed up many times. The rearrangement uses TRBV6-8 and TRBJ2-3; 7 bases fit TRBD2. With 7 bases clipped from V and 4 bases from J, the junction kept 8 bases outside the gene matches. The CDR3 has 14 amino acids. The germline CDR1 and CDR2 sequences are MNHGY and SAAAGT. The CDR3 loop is CASTMPGRADTQYF. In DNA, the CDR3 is TGTGCCAGCACAATGCCAGGGAGGGCAGATACGCAGTATTTT.